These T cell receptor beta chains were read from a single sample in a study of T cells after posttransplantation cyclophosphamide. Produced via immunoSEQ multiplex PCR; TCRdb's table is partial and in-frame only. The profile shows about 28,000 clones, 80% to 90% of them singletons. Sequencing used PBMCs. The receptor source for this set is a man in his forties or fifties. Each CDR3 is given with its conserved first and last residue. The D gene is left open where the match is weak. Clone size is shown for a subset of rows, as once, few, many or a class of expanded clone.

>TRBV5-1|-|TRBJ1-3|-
CASSGSGSGNTIYF
TGCGCCAGCAGCGGCTCAGGGTCTGGAAACACCATATATTTT
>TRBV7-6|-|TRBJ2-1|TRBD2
CASSWGTSGSNEQFF
TGTGCCAGCAGCTGGGGGACTAGCGGGAGCAATGAGCAGTTCTTC
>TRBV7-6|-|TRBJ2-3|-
CASTQTDTDTQYF
TGTGCCAGCACCCAGACTGACACAGATACGCAGTATTTT
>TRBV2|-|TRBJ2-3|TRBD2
CASSELAGGGDTQYF
TGTGCCAGCAGCGAGCTAGCGGGGGGTGGAGATACGCAGTATTTT
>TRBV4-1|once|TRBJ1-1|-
CASSQDSGSRPEAFF
TGCGCCAGCAGCCAAGATAGTGGTTCCCGTCCTGAAGCTTTCTTT
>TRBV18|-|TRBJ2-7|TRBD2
CASSPMTSGSEQYF
TGTGCCAGCTCACCAATGACTAGCGGGAGCGAGCAGTACTTC
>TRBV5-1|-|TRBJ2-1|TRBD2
CASRRLAAKINEQFF
TGCGCCAGCAGGAGGCTAGCGGCAAAAATCAATGAGCAGTTCTTC
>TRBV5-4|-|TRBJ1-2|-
CASRPQAPGGYTF
TGTGCCAGCAGACCTCAAGCCCCTGGTGGCTACACCTTC
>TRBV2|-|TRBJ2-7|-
CASSVGGQGYEQYF
TGTGCCAGCAGCGTCGGTGGCCAGGGATACGAGCAGTACTTC
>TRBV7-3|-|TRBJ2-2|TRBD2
CASSHPSGRGTGELFF
TGTGCCAGCAGCCACCCTAGCGGGAGAGGCACCGGGGAGCTGTTTTTT
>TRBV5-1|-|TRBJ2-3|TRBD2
CASSSQPGLAGGPGVADTQYF
TGCGCCAGCAGCTCCCAGCCGGGACTAGCGGGAGGGCCGGGTGTGGCAGATACGCAGTATTTT
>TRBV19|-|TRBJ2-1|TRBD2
CASSYASRGGGSYNEQFF
TGTGCCAGTAGTTATGCCTCACGGGGCGGGGGTTCCTACAATGAGCAGTTCTTC
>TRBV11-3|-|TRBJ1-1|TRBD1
CASSLDGTGGTEAFF
TGTGCCAGCAGCTTAGATGGGACAGGGGGCACTGAAGCTTTCTTT
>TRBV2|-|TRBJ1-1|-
CASSLQWNTEAFF
TGTGCCAGCAGTTTACAATGGAACACTGAAGCTTTCTTT
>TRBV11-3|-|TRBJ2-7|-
CASSPDFGSEQYF
TGTGCCAGCAGCCCCGACTTTGGTTCGGAGCAGTACTTC
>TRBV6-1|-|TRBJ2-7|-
CASSDGGGSMGKYF
TGTGCCAGCAGTGACGGTGGAGGGTCCATGGGGAAGTACTTC
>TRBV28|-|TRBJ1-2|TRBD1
CASSFSDRTGAHGYTF
TGTGCCAGCAGTTTTTCGGACAGGACTGGGGCGCATGGCTACACCTTC
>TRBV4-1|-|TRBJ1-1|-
CASSHGQGRDTEAFF
TGCGCCAGCAGCCACGGGCAGGGGCGGGACACTGAAGCTTTCTTT
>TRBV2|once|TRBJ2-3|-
CASSGIRDTQYF
TGTGCCAGCAGTGGAATCAGGGATACGCAGTATTTT
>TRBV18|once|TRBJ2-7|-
CASSPQSARGYEQYF
TGTGCCAGCTCACCCCAGTCGGCCCGGGGCTACGAGCAGTACTTC
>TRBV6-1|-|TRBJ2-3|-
CASSEARGPDTQYF
TGTGCCAGCAGTGAAGCCAGGGGTCCAGATACGCAGTATTTT
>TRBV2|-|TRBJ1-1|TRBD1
CASRRQGHTEAFF
TGTGCCAGCAGACGACAGGGTCACACTGAAGCTTTCTTT
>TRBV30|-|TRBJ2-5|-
CAWSGDFQETQYF
TGTGCCTGGAGTGGGGACTTCCAAGAGACCCAGTACTTC
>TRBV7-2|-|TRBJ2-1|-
CASRQPGRGASEQFF
TGTGCCAGCAGGCAACCTGGCAGGGGAGCGAGTGAGCAGTTCTTC
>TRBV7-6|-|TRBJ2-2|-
CASSLAQGWDTGELFF
TGTGCCAGCAGCTTAGCGCAGGGTTGGGACACCGGGGAGCTGTTTTTT
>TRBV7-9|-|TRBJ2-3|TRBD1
CASSLGGDPSTDTQYF
TGTGCCAGCAGTTTAGGGGGCGACCCTAGCACAGATACGCAGTATTTT
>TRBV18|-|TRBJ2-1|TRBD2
CASSHSGGDYNEQFF
TGTGCCAGCTCTCATAGCGGGGGCGATTACAATGAGCAGTTCTTC
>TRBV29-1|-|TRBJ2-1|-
CSGSTSSYNEQFF
TGCAGCGGCAGTACCAGCTCCTACAATGAGCAGTTCTTC
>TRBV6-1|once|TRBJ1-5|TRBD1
CASSGMGQGWQPQHF
TGTGCCAGCAGTGGAATGGGACAGGGCTGGCAGCCCCAGCATTTT
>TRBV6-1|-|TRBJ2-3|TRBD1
CAHGQVLLDTQYF
TGTGCGCACGGACAGGTCCTTCTAGATACGCAGTATTTT
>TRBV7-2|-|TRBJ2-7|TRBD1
CASSRGQVSEQYF
TGTGCCAGCAGCAGGGGACAGGTGAGCGAGCAGTACTTC
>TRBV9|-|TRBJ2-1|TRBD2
CASSVVGGASGNNEQFF
TGTGCCAGCAGCGTAGTTGGGGGGGCTAGCGGGAACAATGAGCAGTTCTTC
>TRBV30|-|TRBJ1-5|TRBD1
CAWKTGGHNQPQHF
TGTGCCTGGAAAACAGGGGGCCACAATCAGCCCCAGCATTTT
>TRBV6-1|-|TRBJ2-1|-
CASSVTTNPTSNEQFF
TGTGCCAGCAGTGTAACTACCAACCCTACGAGCAATGAGCAGTTCTTC
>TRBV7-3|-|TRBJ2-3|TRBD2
CASSLGGSNLGTQYF
TGTGCCAGCAGCTTAGGCGGGAGTAATCTCGGTACGCAGTATTTT
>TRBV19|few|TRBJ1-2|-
CASATDYGYTF
TGTGCCAGTGCTACGGACTATGGCTACACCTTC
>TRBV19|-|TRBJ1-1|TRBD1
CASSPRQGAAEAFF
TGTGCCAGTAGTCCAAGACAGGGGGCAGCTGAAGCTTTCTTT
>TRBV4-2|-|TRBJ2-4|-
CASSQDSQQRLAKNIQYF
TGTGCCAGCAGCCAAGATAGTCAGCAGAGACTAGCCAAAAACATTCAGTACTTC
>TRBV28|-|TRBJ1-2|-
CASTFRGNYGYTF
TGTGCCAGCACCTTCAGGGGAAACTATGGCTACACCTTC
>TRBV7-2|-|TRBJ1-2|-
CASSLGRGLEGYTF
TGTGCCAGCAGCTTAGGCAGGGGATTAGAAGGCTACACCTTC
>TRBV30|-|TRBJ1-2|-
CAWRGRTDSRITMATPSVHTF
-